This T cell receptor (beta chain) was obtained from a study of T cell repertoires in cytomegalovirus infection. Study at large: Public TCR beta signatures were indicative of both CMV infection and a matching HLA type.

This clonotype was counted between two and nine times. The antigen is undetermined. Broader study findings: The study found HLA-C-restricted CMV-specific TCR beta clonotypes dominating the ex vivo response.

Each CDR3 protein is one row after TCRdb ran MiXCR on the reads. This table holds around 300,000 distinct CDR3 sequences, 9.5% found once. CDR1 is SNHLY and CDR2 is FYNNEI in the germline V gene. The CDR3 consists of 13 residues. V was trimmed by 8 bases and J by 4 bases, leaving 13 bases between them. This sequence joins TRBV2 and TRBJ2-3, with a tentative D call TRBD1 (5 bases). Sequences were obtained from PBMCs. The sequence was obtained from a human donor in good health (CMV status not recorded). Some clones in this sample may be carry-over from other donors' samples. The CDR3 spells CASQVGAADTQYF. The CDR3 DNA follows: TGTGCCAGCCAAGTTGGGGCGGCAGATACGCAGTATTTT. Full variable domain (rest looked up from reference TRBV2 and TRBJ2-3): EPEVTQTPSHQVTQMGQEVILRCVPISNHLYFYWYRQILGQKVEFLVSFYNNEISEKSEIFDDQFSVERPDGSNFTLKIRSTKLEDSAMYFCASQVGAADTQYFGPGTRLTVL.